Sequencing of this T cell receptor beta chain was carried out in a study of T cell repertoires in cytomegalovirus infection. MiXCR, applied by TCRdb to the reads, yields one record per CDR3 protein. The sample includes roughly 45,000 distinct CDR3 sequences, 20% to 25% seen only once; the top ten take about 90%. The study's findings and limits: Frequencies of public TCR beta families were cumulated, and this identified carriers of CMV plus the relevant HLA.

In this sample, this clonotype turned up a few times. Its antigen remains unknown. The sequenced sample was CD8+ T cells from cultured PBMCs, obtained from culture after CMV antigen stimulation. The source is a human donor in good health (CMV status not recorded). Some clones in this sample may be carry-over from other donors' samples.

The CDR3 loop is CASSFWGQARETQYF. The CDR3 bases are TGTGCCAGCAGCTTTTGGGGACAGGCCCGGGAGACCCAGTACTTC. This sequence joins TRBV7-2 and TRBJ2-5; TRBD1 matches 8 bases. Unmatched junction bases numbered 8, after V lost 3 bases and J lost 5 bases. CDR3 length: 15 residues. Germline values: CDR1 SGHTA, CDR2 FQGNSA.